This is a list of T cell receptor beta chains from one sample in a study of blood T cell repertoires in COVID-19. Profiled with immunoSEQ multiplex PCR; TCRdb holds only in-frame clones, not every one. In the table there are more than 350,000 clones, around nine tenths of which are singletons. Sequencing was performed on PBMCs or T cells enriched from blood (not recorded which). The receptors were sampled from a young woman who had been exposed to COVID-19. CDR3s include the opening cysteine and the closing phenylalanine or tryptophan. The order of the fields is CDR3 length, D gene, V gene, clone size, J gene, CDR3 protein, CDR3 DNA. D genes are given only for firm matches. Expanded clones get a size class; other rows say once, few or many, or leave the size out.

16	TRBD2	TRBV7-2	-	TRBJ2-1	CASSLGLAGEVHEQFF	TGTGCCAGCAGCTTGGGACTAGCGGGAGAAGTCCATGAGCAGTTCTTC
15	TRBD1	TRBV7-8	-	TRBJ2-7	CASRWDRAPSYEQYF	TGTGCCAGCAGGTGGGACAGGGCGCCTTCCTACGAGCAGTACTTC
15	-	TRBV5-1	once	TRBJ1-1	CASSSSGGGNTEAFF	TGCGCCAGCAGCTCCTCCGGCGGGGGCAACACTGAAGCTTTCTTT
16	TRBD1	TRBV25-1	-	TRBJ2-2	CASSEWGRGRTGELFF	TGTGCCAGCAGTGAATGGGGCAGGGGGCGTACCGGGGAGCTGTTTTTT
15	TRBD2	TRBV7-2	-	TRBJ2-7	CASSLGTSVSYEQYF	TGTGCCAGCAGCCTAGGGACTAGCGTGTCCTACGAGCAGTACTTC
15	TRBD1	TRBV11-2	-	TRBJ2-7	CASRTGQGGSYEQYF	TGTGCCAGCAGAACGGGACAGGGGGGATCCTACGAGCAGTACTTC
17	-	TRBV19	-	TRBJ2-5	CASSTTGTPSPQETQYF	TGTGCCAGTAGCACAACTGGGACTCCATCTCCTCAAGAGACCCAGTACTTC
17	-	TRBV21-1	-	TRBJ2-1	CASSNQGRLGGYNEQFF	TGTGCCAGCAGCAATCAGGGTCGGTTAGGGGGTTACAATGAGCAGTTCTTC
17	TRBD1	TRBV4-1	many	TRBJ1-2	CASSQDLGTGGASGYTF	TGCGCCAGCAGCCAAGATCTGGGGACAGGGGGCGCGAGCGGCTACACCTTC
15	TRBD1	TRBV4-2	-	TRBJ1-1	CASRLTGTENTEAFF	TGTGCCAGCAGGCTTACCGGGACAGAAAACACTGAAGCTTTCTTT
15	TRBD1	TRBV4-1	-	TRBJ2-5	CASSQADRGKETQYF	TGCGCCAGCAGCCAAGCGGACAGGGGTAAAGAGACCCAGTACTTC
14	-	TRBV4-3	-	TRBJ1-6	CASSQDRSNSPLHF	TGCGCCAGCAGCCAAGACAGAAGTAATTCACCCCTCCACTTT
12	-	TRBV4-1	-	TRBJ2-7	CASSQMSHEQYF	TGCGCCAGCAGCCAAATGAGCCACGAGCAGTACTTC
16	TRBD2	TRBV6-5	-	TRBJ2-1	CASSYSGKRGYNEQFF	TGTGCCAGCAGTTACTCGGGGAAGCGGGGCTACAATGAGCAGTTCTTC
16	TRBD1	TRBV5-5	-	TRBJ1-1	CASSFAPTGASTEAFF	TGTGCCAGCAGCTTCGCACCCACAGGGGCGTCTACTGAAGCTTTCTTT
13	-	TRBV24-1	-	TRBJ2-3	CATSGVPTDTQYF	TGTGCCACCAGTGGAGTACCAACAGATACGCAGTATTTT
14	-	TRBV28	once	TRBJ1-1	CASSLFDRVTEAFF	TGTGCCAGCAGTTTATTCGACAGAGTGACTGAAGCTTTCTTT
15	TRBD2	TRBV11-2	-	TRBJ2-7	CASSLTSGISDEQYF	TGTGCCAGCAGCCTCACCAGCGGGATTAGCGACGAGCAGTACTTC
18	TRBD2	TRBV4-3	-	TRBJ2-2	CASSQEGLAGGNTGELFF	TGCGCCAGCAGCCAAGAGGGACTAGCGGGGGGGAACACCGGGGAGCTGTTTTTT
11	TRBD1	TRBV20-1	-	TRBJ1-2	CSAGQFYGYTF	TGCAGTGCGGGACAGTTCTATGGCTACACCTTC
15	-	TRBV28	few	TRBJ1-2	CASTTPGGANYGYTF	TGTGCCAGCACTACGCCGGGGGGGGCGAACTATGGCTACACCTTC
15	-	TRBV9	-	TRBJ1-5	CASSPRDFPFQPQHF	TGTGCCAGCAGCCCGCGGGATTTTCCCTTTCAGCCCCAGCATTTT
15	TRBD1	TRBV28	-	TRBJ2-1	CASTLGQGAHNEQFF	TGTGCCAGCACCTTGGGGCAGGGGGCCCACAATGAGCAGTTCTTC
13	-	TRBV25-1	-	TRBJ1-1	CASSAGGNTEAFF	TGTGCCAGCAGTGCTGGGGGCAACACTGAAGCTTTCTTT
17	TRBD2	TRBV7-3	-	TRBJ2-1	CASSFQNPGLINNEQFF	TGTGCCAGCAGCTTCCAAAACCCGGGACTAATTAACAATGAGCAGTTCTTC
15	-	TRBV24-1	once	TRBJ1-2	CATSVGPGINYGYTF	TGTGCCACCAGTGTAGGCCCCGGGATTAACTATGGCTACACCTTC
13	-	TRBV14	-	TRBJ1-1	CASSQDRNTEAFF	TGTGCCAGCAGCCAAGACAGGAACACTGAAGCTTTCTTT
13	TRBD2	TRBV7-8	once	TRBJ2-5	CASSLRGEETQYF	TGTGCCAGCAGCTTACGGGGGGAAGAGACCCAGTACTTC
16	-	TRBV4-3	few	TRBJ2-1	CASSQEVAGTKWEQFF	TGCGCCAGCAGCCAAGAGGTGGCTGGAACTAAATGGGAGCAGTTCTTC